This is a list of T cell receptor beta chains from one sample in a study of CD8 T cells in Susac syndrome. In TCRdb, the immunoSEQ multiplex PCR reads were re-called with MiXCR into one record per CDR3 protein. The table shows around 130,000 distinct CDR3 sequences, with under 95% occurring only once. The specimen sequenced was CD8+ T cells from PBMCs. The receptors derive from a human donor with multiple sclerosis. Each CDR3 is given with its conserved first and last residue. D genes are given only for firm matches.

CASSLSASGANVLTF TGTGCCAGCAGTTTATCGGCCTCTGGGGCCAACGTCCTGACTTTC TRBJ2-6 . TRBV27
CAWSLGQGTDTQYF TGTGCCTGGAGTTTGGGACAGGGCACAGATACGCAGTATTTT TRBJ2-3 TRBD1 TRBV30
CASKIGGGGTDTQYF TGTGCCAGCAAAATAGGGGGGGGAGGCACAGATACGCAGTATTTT TRBJ2-3 . TRBV5-6
CASSPPRQGYEQYF TGTGCCAGCAGTCCACCCAGACAGGGCTACGAGCAGTACTTC TRBJ2-7 TRBD1 TRBV6-2/TRBV6-3
CASSLANPAEQYF TGTGCCAGCAGTTTAGCCAACCCCGCCGAGCAGTACTTC TRBJ2-7 . TRBV27
CASRLLATSYEQYF TGTGCCAGCAGGCTTCTAGCGACCTCCTACGAGCAGTACTTC TRBJ2-7 . TRBV7-2
CASSLVGQGGTDTQYF TGTGCCAGCAGCTTGGTAGGACAGGGCGGGACAGATACGCAGTATTTT TRBJ2-3 TRBD1 TRBV5-4
CSAPQGLGNNEQFF TGCAGCGCTCCCCAAGGTCTGGGGAACAATGAGCAGTTCTTC TRBJ2-1 . TRBV29-1
CASAQGSDTQYF TGTGCCAGTGCCCAGGGCTCAGATACGCAGTATTTT TRBJ2-3 . TRBV19
CSVEDGAGRYGYTF TGCAGCGTTGAAGATGGGGCAGGGCGTTATGGCTACACCTTC TRBJ1-2 . TRBV29-1
CASSLLASEREETQYF TGTGCCAGCAGTTTATTAGCGTCGGAGCGGGAAGAGACCCAGTACTTC TRBJ2-5 . TRBV28
CASSLVGPKTGELFF TGTGCCAGCAGTTTAGTGGGGCCTAAGACCGGGGAGCTGTTTTTT TRBJ2-2 . TRBV12-3/TRBV12-4
CASSTGVANYGYTF TGTGCCAGCAGCACAGGGGTGGCTAACTATGGCTACACCTTC TRBJ1-2 TRBD1 TRBV6-1
CASSLSRAQPQHF TGTGCCAGCAGTTTATCGAGGGCTCAGCCCCAGCATTTT TRBJ1-5 . TRBV27
CSVGHPQTGRNEQFF TGCAGCGTTGGACACCCACAGACGGGAAGGAATGAGCAGTTCTTC TRBJ2-1 . TRBV29-1
CATSAGHPDEQFF TGTGCCACCAGTGCGGGACACCCGGATGAGCAGTTCTTC TRBJ2-1 . TRBV24-1
CASSLPDSGDEQFF TGTGCCAGCAGCTTGCCCGATTCCGGGGATGAGCAGTTCTTC TRBJ2-1 . TRBV7-6